The table lists the clone carrying this T cell receptor beta chain with a few counts. Its specificity is not known. Trimming took off 4 bases at V and 2 bases at J, with 10 bases between the two ends. Germline CDR1 is SGHRS and CDR2 is YFSETQ. The CDR3 consists of 13 residues. The source of the sample is a study of CD8+ T cells in alopecia areata. Study in general: Tofacitinib therapy took 6 to 18 months; 6 months off drug came after.

Treatment of the sample: oral pan-JAK inhibitor, 5-10 mg twice daily. Specimens obtained from alopecia areata patients comprised lesional scalp punch biopsies and peripheral blood. Study-wide points: Treatment with tofacitinib significantly lowered scalp clonality and reduced expanded CD8+ clones among the top 100. More clonal than normal scalp was lesional scalp, particularly alopecia totalis/universalis.

The authors extracted RNA and reverse transcribed it into cDNA as the sequencing template. TCRdb's table, derived via immunoSEQ multiplex PCR, lists solely in-frame clones and lacks some. Of 150,000 to 200,000 clones listed, less than 70% are singletons. This receptor was taken from a human donor with alopecia areata. The material was CD4+ T cells sorted from blood, obtained around week 50, from a patient treated with tofacitinib. J is TRBJ2-7 and V is TRBV5-1, with D possibly TRBD1 on 5 matching bases. This CDR3 reads CASSRDSTYEQYF. The CDR3 DNA reads TGCGCCAGCAGCCGCGACAGCACCTACGAGCAGTACTTC.